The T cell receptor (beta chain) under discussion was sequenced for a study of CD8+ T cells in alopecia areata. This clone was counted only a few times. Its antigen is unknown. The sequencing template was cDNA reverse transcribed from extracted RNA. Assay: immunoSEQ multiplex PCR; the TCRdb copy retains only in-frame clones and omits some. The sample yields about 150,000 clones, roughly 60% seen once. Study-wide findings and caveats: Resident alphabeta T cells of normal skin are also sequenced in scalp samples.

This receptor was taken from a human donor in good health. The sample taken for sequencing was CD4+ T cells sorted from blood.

CDR3 nucleotides: TGTTTTATGCGGCACACCATATATTTT. It is translated as CFMRHTIYF. The gene calls are TRBV11-2 and TRBJ1-3; D is uncertain. The CDR3 has 9 residues. The germline V gene has CDR1 SGHAT and CDR2 FQNNGV.